This TCR beta chain was identified during a study of technical replicates of blood from several donors. Sequencing used immunoSEQ multiplex PCR; TCRdb keeps in-frame clones, though not all of them. Among roughly 100,000 clones listed, more than 85% were seen once. This clone was recorded once. Germline V lookup: CDR1 SGHRS, CDR2 YFSETQ. The CDR3 totals 12 residues. V gave up 2 bases and J gave up 10 bases; unmatched junction bases: 5. The source material was T cells isolated from PBMCs. The rearrangement uses TRBV5-1 and TRBJ1-1, with 7 bases matching TRBD1. The sequence came from a human donor in good health. The CDR3 region has the DNA TGCGCCAGCAGCTTAGAACAGGGGAGAGCTTTCTTT. Translation: CASSLEQGRAFF.